This entry lists 8 T cell receptor beta chains sequenced from one sample in a study of T-cell memory formation after mild COVID-19. TCRdb re-called the 5' RACE reads through MiXCR, storing one row per CDR3 protein. The repertoire holds nearly 350,000 distinct CDR3 sequences, with over 10% as singletons. What was sequenced was PBMCs or a T cell subset sorted from them (not recorded which). The receptors derive from a young man who had mild COVID-19 (a few samples of this study predate the infection). Cell type and time point are not known.

This clonotype was found a few times. V usage is TRBV5-1 and J usage is TRBJ2-6; 9 bases line up with TRBD1. This CDR3 contains 18 residues. The V gene end was trimmed by 5 bases and the J gene end by 0 bases; junction bases not matched to a gene: 9. Germline V gene data show CDR1 as SGHRS and CDR2 as YFSETQ. The CDR3 loop reads CASRNGQGIFSGANVLTF. The CDR3 nucleotides read TGCGCCAGCAGAAACGGACAGGGGATATTCTCTGGGGCCAACGTCCTGACTTTC.

The V call is TRBV6-1, the J call TRBJ2-5, with a weak D call TRBD2 (5 bases). The CDR3 is made up of 14 amino acids. Germline CDR1 reads MNHNS; CDR2 reads SASEGT. V was cut by 4 bases and J by 6 bases, with 15 bases left in between. CDR3 protein: CASSGTSPQKTQYF. CDR3 in DNA: TGTGCCAGCAGTGGGACTTCCCCACAAAAGACCCAGTACTTC.

This clonotype was recorded only once. The J gene is TRBJ1-2, the V gene TRBV6-5, with unresolved D. Germline CDR1 reads MNHEY; CDR2 reads SVGAGI. V lost 6 bases, J lost 2 bases, and 4 bases lay in between. The CDR3 is made up of 11 amino acids. The CDR3 sequence is CASRRNYGYTF. In DNA form, the CDR3 reads TGTGCCAGCAGACGGAACTATGGCTACACCTTC.

This clonotype has just a few counts. The gene calls are TRBV9 and TRBJ1-3, with a weak D call TRBD1 (5 bases). Per germline, CDR1 SGDLS and CDR2 YYNGEE. This CDR3 contains 15 residues. Trimming stripped 3 bases from V and 0 bases from J, with 10 bases between. CDR3 amino acids: CASSERGASGNTIYF. The CDR3 coding sequence is TGTGCCAGCAGCGAAAGAGGGGCCTCTGGAAACACCATATATTTT.

The chain joins TRBV20-1 to TRBJ2-4; 8 bases map to TRBD2. The junction had 6 bases not matched to a gene; V was cut back by 0 bases and J by 2 bases. The CDR3 is made up of 16 amino acids. Germline assignment: CDR1 DFQATT and CDR2 SNEGSKA (reference sequence). This chain's CDR3 is CSARDNRGGPKNIQYF. The CDR3 DNA is TGCAGTGCTAGAGATAATCGGGGGGGCCCCAAAAACATTCAGTACTTC.

This clonotype was seen a handful of times. The rearrangement joins TRBV7-2 to TRBJ2-2; D is uncertain. V dropped 5 bases and J dropped 9 bases, with 13 bases sitting between them. Germline V gene sequence: CDR1 SGHTA, CDR2 FQGNSA. This CDR3 spans 13 amino acids. The CDR3 DNA sequence: TGTGCCAGCAGCCAATATGTCGGAAGGGAGCTGTTTTTT. Residues: CASSQYVGRELFF.

This clonotype appeared a few times. The chain employs TRBV12-3 or TRBV12-4 and TRBJ1-2; the D gene is possibly TRBD1 (5 bases). The V end was cut by 7 bases, the J end by 7 bases, with 16 bases between. This CDR3 has 13 residues. The CDR3 protein is CASNVAGGSGYTF. The CDR3 DNA reads TGTGCCAGCAATGTAGCTGGGGGGTCTGGCTACACCTTC.

This clonotype was detected a few times. This sequence joins TRBV2 and TRBJ2-1; TRBD2 matches at 7 bases. After removal of 6 bases from V and 6 bases from J, the junction contained 11 bases not matched to a gene. The CDR3 loop spans 15 amino acids. Germline CDR1 is SNHLY and CDR2 is FYNNEI. The DNA for the CDR3 is TGTGCCAGCAGCCCGCCGGGACTATGGTCCAATGAGCAGTTCTTC. It is translated as CASSPPGLWSNEQFF. Full variable domain (missing parts from reference TRBV2 and TRBJ2-1): EPEVTQTPSHQVTQMGQEVILRCVPISNHLYFYWYRQILGQKVEFLVSFYNNEISEKSEIFDDQFSVERPDGSNFTLKIRSTKLEDSAMYFCASSPPGLWSNEQFFGPGTRLTVL.